Included here is one T cell receptor beta chain sequence, with context. Its antigen remains unknown. TCRdb passed the reads through MiXCR, listing each CDR3 protein once. The table lists fewer than 400,000 distinct CDR3 sequences, 15% to 20% of them singletons. This sample is part of a study of T cell repertoires in cytomegalovirus infection. The overall study: An indication of both CMV infection and matching HLA type came from public TCR beta signatures.

Broader study findings: HLA-C-restricted, CMV-specific TCR beta clonotypes were dominant ex vivo. Based on cumulative public TCR beta family frequency, carriers of CMV plus the relevant HLA were identified.

Deletions cut 7 bases from V and 2 bases from J, with 13 bases between. CDR3 length: 14 residues. Germline lookup yields CDR1 MNHEY and CDR2 SVGAGI. This clonotype originated in a human donor in good health (CMV status not recorded). Some clones in this sample may be carry-over from other donors' samples. This sequence joins TRBV6-5 and TRBJ2-3; a possible D gene is TRBD2 (6 bases). The sequenced material came from PBMCs. In DNA, the CDR3 is TGTGCCAGCACCCAGGGAGGAAACACAGATACGCAGTATTTT. Protein product: CASTQGGNTDTQYF.